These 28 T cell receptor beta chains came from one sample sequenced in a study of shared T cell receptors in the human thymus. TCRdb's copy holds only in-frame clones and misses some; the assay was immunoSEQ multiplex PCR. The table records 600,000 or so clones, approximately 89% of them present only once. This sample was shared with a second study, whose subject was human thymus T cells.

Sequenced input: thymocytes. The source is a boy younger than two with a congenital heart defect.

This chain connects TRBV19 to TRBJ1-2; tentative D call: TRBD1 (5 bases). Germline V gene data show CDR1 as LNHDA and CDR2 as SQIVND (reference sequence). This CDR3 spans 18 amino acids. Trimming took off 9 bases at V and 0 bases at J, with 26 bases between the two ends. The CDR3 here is CASGHRDLGVDANYGYTF. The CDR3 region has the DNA TGTGCCAGCGGACATAGAGACCTTGGAGTAGATGCTAACTATGGCTACACCTTC.

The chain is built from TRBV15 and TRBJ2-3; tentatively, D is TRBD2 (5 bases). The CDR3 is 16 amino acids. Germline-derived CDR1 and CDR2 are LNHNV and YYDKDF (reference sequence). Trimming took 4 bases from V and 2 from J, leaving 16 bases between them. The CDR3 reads CATSNRTEGDTDTQYF. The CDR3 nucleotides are TGTGCCACCAGCAACCGGACTGAGGGAGACACAGATACGCAGTATTTT.

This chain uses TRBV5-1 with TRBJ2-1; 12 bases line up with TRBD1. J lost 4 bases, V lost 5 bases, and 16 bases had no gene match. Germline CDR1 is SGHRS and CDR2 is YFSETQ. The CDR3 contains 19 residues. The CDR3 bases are TGCGCCAGCAGTACCCGCCCGGGACAGGGGGCTCCCATGTACAATGAGCAGTTCTTC. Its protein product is CASSTRPGQGAPMYNEQFF.

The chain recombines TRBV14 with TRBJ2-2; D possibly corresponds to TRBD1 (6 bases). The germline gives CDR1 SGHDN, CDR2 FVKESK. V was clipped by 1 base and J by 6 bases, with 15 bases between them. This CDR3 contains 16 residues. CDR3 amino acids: CASSQGPWGRAGELFF. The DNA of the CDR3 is TGTGCCAGCAGCCAAGGACCCTGGGGGCGGGCCGGGGAGCTGTTTTTT.

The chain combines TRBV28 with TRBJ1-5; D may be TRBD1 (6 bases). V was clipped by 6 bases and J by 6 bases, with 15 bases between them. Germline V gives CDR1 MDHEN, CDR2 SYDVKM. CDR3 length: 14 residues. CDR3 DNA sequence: TGTGCCAGCAGCCACAGGGTAGGGCGTCAGCCCCAGCATTTT. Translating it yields CASSHRVGRQPQHF. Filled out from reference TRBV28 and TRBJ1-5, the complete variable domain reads DVKVTQSSRYLVKRTGEKVFLECVQDMDHENMFWYRQDPGLGLRLIYFSYDVKMKEKGDIPEGYSVSREKKERFSLILESASTNQTSMYLCASSHRVGRQPQHFGDGTRLSIL.

CDR3 sequence reads: CASRVRDSLRDGYTF. In DNA, the CDR3 is TGTGCCAGCAGAGTCCGGGACAGCCTAAGGGATGGCTACACCTTC. The chain is built from TRBV28 and TRBJ1-2; 7 bases are a match to TRBD1. The ends lost 6 bases at V and 6 bases at J; junction bases unmatched: 13. CDR3 length: 15 residues. Germline CDR1 reads MDHEN; CDR2 reads SYDVKM.

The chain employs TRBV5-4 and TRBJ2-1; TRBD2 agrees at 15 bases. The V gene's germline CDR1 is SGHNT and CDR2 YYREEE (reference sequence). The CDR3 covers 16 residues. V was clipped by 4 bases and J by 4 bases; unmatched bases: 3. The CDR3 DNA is TGTGCCAGCAGCAGGGGGACTAGCGGGGGGTACAATGAGCAGTTCTTC. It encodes CASSRGTSGGYNEQFF.

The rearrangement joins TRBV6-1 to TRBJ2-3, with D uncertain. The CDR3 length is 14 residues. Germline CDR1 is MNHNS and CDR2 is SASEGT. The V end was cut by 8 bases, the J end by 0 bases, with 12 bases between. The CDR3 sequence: CASGGGPSTDTQYF. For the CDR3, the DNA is TGTGCCAGCGGCGGTGGCCCTAGCACAGATACGCAGTATTTT.

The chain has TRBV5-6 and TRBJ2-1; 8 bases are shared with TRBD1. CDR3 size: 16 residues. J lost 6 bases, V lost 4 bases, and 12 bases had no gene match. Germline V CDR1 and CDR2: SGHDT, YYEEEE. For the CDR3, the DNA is TGTGCCAGCAGCCCCCGTCGACAGGGGATAGGCAATGAGCAGTTCTTC. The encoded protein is CASSPRRQGIGNEQFF.

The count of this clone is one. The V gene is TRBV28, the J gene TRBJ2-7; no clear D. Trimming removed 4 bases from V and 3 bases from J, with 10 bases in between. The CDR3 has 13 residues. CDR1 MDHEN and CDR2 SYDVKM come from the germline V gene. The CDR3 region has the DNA TGTGCCAGCAGTTACCGTCCAGGCTACGAGCAGTACTTC. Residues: CASSYRPGYEQYF.

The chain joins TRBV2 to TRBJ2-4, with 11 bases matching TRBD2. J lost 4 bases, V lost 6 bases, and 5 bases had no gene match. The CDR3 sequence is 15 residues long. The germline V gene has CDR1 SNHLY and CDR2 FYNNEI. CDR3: CASRERTSGKNIQYF. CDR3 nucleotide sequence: TGTGCCAGCAGGGAACGGACTAGCGGGAAAAACATTCAGTACTTC.

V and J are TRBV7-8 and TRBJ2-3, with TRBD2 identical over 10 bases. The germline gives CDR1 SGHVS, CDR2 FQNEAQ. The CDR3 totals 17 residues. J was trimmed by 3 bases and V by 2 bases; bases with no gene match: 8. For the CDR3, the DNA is TGTGCCAGCAGCTTATTCGGAAGCGGGAGGGGGACAGATACGCAGTATTTT. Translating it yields CASSLFGSGRGTDTQYF.

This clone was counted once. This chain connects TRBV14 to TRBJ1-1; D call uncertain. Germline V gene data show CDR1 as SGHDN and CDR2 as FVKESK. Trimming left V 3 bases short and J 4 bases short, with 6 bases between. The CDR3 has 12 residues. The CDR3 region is CASSHRSTEAFF. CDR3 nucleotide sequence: TGTGCCAGCAGCCACCGGAGCACTGAAGCTTTCTTT.

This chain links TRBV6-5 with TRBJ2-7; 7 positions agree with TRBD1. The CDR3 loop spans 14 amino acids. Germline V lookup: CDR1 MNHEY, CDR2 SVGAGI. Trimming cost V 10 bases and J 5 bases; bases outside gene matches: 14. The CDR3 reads CATERGQGSDEQYF. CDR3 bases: TGTGCCACCGAAAGGGGGCAGGGAAGTGACGAGCAGTACTTC.

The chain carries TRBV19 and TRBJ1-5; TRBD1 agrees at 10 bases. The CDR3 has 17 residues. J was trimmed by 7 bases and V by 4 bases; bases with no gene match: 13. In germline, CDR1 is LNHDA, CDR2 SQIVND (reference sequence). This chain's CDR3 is CASSKQADRGIGQPQHF. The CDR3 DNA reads TGTGCCAGTAGTAAACAGGCGGACAGGGGGATCGGACAGCCCCAGCATTTT. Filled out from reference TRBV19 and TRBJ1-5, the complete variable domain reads DGGITQSPKYLFRKEGQNVTLSCEQNLNHDAMYWYRQDPGQGLRLIYYSQIVNDFQKGDIAEGYSVSREKKESFPLTVTSAQKNPTAFYLCASSKQADRGIGQPQHFGDGTRLSIL.

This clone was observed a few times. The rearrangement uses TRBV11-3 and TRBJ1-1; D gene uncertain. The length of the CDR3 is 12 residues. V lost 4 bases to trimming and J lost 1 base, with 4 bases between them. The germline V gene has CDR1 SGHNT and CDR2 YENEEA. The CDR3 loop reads CASSSGNTEAFF. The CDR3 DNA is TGTGCCAGCAGCTCGGGGAACACTGAAGCTTTCTTT.

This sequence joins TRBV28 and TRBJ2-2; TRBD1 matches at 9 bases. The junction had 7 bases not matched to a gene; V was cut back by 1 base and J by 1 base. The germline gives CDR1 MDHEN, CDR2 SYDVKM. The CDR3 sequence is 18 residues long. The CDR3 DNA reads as TGTGCCAGCAGTTTATCCCGGGACAGGGAGGGGAACACCGGGGAGCTGTTTTTT. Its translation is CASSLSRDREGNTGELFF.

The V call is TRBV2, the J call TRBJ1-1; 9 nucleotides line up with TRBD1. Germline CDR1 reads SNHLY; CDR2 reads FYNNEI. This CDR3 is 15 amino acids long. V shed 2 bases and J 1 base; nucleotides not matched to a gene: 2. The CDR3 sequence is CASSERQGENTEAFF. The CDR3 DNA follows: TGTGCCAGCAGTGAACGACAGGGGGAGAACACTGAAGCTTTCTTT.

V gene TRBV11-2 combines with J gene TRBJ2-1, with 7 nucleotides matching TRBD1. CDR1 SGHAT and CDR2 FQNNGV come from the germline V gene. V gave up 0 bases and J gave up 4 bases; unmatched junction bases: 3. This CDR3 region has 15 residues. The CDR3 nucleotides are TGTGCCAGCAGCTTAGAGACGGACAGGTACAATGAGCAGTTCTTC. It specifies CASSLETDRYNEQFF. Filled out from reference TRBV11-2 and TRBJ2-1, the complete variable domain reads EAGVAQSPRYKIIEKRQSVAFWCNPISGHATLYWYQQILGQGPKLLIQFQNNGVVDDSQLPKDRFSAERLKGVDSTLKIQPAKLEDSAVYLCASSLETDRYNEQFFGPGTRLTVL.

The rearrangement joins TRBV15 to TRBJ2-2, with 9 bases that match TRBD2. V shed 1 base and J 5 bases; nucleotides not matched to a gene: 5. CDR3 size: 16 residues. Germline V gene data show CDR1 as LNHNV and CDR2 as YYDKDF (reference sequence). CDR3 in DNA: TGTGCCACCAGCAGAGGGCGGGGGGGGGCAACCGGGGAGCTGTTTTTT. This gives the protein CATSRGRGGATGELFF.

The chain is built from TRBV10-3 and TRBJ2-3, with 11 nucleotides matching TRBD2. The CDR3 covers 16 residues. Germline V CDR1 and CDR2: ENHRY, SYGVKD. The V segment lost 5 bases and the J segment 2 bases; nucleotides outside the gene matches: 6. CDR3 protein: CAISFPGLADTDTQYF. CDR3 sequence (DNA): TGTGCCATCAGTTTTCCGGGACTAGCGGACACAGATACGCAGTATTTT.

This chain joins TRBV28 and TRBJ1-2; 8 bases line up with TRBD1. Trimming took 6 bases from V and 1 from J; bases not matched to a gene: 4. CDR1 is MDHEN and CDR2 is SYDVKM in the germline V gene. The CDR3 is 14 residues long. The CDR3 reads CASRWDRSNYGYTF. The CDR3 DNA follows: TGTGCCAGCAGATGGGACAGGAGTAACTATGGCTACACCTTC.

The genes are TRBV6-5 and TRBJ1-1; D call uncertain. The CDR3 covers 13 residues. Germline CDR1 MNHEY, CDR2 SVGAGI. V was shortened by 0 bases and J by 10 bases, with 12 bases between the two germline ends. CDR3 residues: CASSYSILGGAFF. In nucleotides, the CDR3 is TGTGCCAGCAGTTACTCCATTCTGGGAGGAGCTTTCTTT.

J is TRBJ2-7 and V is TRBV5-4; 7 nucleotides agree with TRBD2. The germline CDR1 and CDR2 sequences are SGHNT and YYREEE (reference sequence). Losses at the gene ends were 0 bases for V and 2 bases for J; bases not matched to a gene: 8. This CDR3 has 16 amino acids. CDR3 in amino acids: CASSLAVTAGPYEQYF. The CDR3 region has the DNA TGTGCCAGCAGCTTGGCCGTGACAGCGGGGCCCTACGAGCAGTACTTC.

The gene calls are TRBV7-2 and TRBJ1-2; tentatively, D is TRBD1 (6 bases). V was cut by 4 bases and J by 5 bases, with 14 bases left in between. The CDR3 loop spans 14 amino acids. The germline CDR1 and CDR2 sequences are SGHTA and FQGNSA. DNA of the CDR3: TGTGCCAGCAGCTCCAGTTGGGGGCCTTATGGCTACACCTTC. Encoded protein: CASSSSWGPYGYTF.

In DNA form, the CDR3 reads TGTGCCAGCAGCCCCAGAAGGGGTAGGTCTGGGGCCAACGTCCTGACTTTC. It specifies CASSPRRGRSGANVLTF. The chain carries TRBV25-1 and TRBJ2-6, with a possible D match to TRBD1 (5 bases). In germline, CDR1 is MGHDK, CDR2 SYGVNS. Trimming removed 6 bases from V and 1 base from J, with 16 bases in between. The CDR3 is 17 residues long.

CDR3 sequence: CATSRGPRTSGYTSTDTQYF. The CDR3 DNA reads TGTGCCACCAGCAGAGGCCCCCGGACTAGCGGGTATACTAGCACAGATACGCAGTATTTT. The chain joins TRBV15 to TRBJ2-3, with 11 bases matching TRBD2. V lost 1 base, J lost 0 bases, and 12 bases stayed unmatched. The CDR3 is made up of 20 amino acids. Germline V gene sequence: CDR1 LNHNV, CDR2 YYDKDF (reference sequence).

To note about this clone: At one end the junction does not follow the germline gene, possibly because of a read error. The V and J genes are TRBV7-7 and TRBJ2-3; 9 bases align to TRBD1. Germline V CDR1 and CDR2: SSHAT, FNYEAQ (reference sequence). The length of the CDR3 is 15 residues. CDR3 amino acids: CASSRDRATTDTQYF. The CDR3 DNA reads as TGTGCTAGCAGCCGGGACAGGGCTACCACAGATACGCAGTATTTT.